The 7 T cell receptor beta chains below come from one sample, sequenced in a study of identical twins. Each CDR3 protein gets one entry after TCRdb re-called the 5' RACE reads with MiXCR. The repertoire has 300,000 to 350,000 distinct CDR3 sequences, over 9% of them found once; the top ten carry 7.2%. This same sample was also taken into another study, of yellow fever vaccine responses in identical twins.

Input material: CD8+ T cells sorted from blood. The receptors originated from a woman aged 18-30 years in good health.

In its sample, this clonotype was seen a few times. This chain uses TRBV6-2 or TRBV6-3 with TRBJ2-1, with unresolved D. V lost 7 bases and J 7 bases, leaving 14 bases between the germline ends. Per the germline V gene, CDR1 is MNHEY and CDR2 is SVGEGT. This CDR3 comprises 13 residues. CDR3 sequence reads: CASTRRGWNEQFF. CDR3 nucleotide sequence: TGTGCCAGCACCCGTAGAGGATGGAATGAGCAGTTCTTC.

The V and J genes are TRBV7-9 and TRBJ2-3; a possible D gene is TRBD2 (6 bases). CDR3 length equals 15 residues. V lost 5 bases to trimming and J lost 2 bases, with 14 bases between them. CDR1 is SEHNR and CDR2 is FQNEAQ in the germline V gene (reference sequence). The CDR3 bases are TGTGCCAGCAGCCCACGGGCGGGAAACACAGATACGCAGTATTTT. Translated, it gives CASSPRAGNTDTQYF.

This clonotype was counted only a few times. This chain joins TRBV28 and TRBJ2-1; 16 bases align to TRBD2. There are 21 residues in the CDR3. The V and J ends lost 3 bases and 0 bases, in that order; junction bases with no gene match: 11. CDR1 is MDHEN and CDR2 is SYDVKM in the germline V gene. As DNA, the CDR3 is TGTGCCAGCAGTTTCCATCCAGGGACTAGCGGGGGGGGGAGCTCCTACAATGAGCAGTTCTTC. It is translated as CASSFHPGTSGGGSSYNEQFF.

The table lists this clonotype with a few counts. The chain carries TRBV5-1 and TRBJ2-7; D may correspond to TRBD1 or TRBD2 (5 bases each). Trimming pared 0 bases from V and 5 bases from J, leaving 12 bases between. Germline V CDR1 and CDR2: SGHRS, YFSETQ. This CDR3 region has 14 residues. CDR3 loop: CASSLGREWDEQYV. The CDR3 nucleotides read TGCGCCAGCAGCTTGGGCAGGGAGTGGGACGAGCAGTACGTC.

This clonotype has more than one count but fewer than ten. This rearrangement joins TRBV20-1 to TRBJ1-1; D possibly corresponds to TRBD1 (5 bases). Trimming removed 0 bases at V and 8 bases at J, with 16 bases between. The CDR3 loop spans 14 amino acids. Germline lookup yields CDR1 DFQATT and CDR2 SNEGSKA (reference sequence). The CDR3 nucleotides are TGCAGTGCTAGAGATAGGGCAGGGACGGGCGAAGCTTTCTTT. This gives the protein CSARDRAGTGEAFF.

This clonotype was detected only a few times. This chain connects TRBV28 to TRBJ2-1, with 7 nucleotides matching TRBD1. Germline CDR1 and CDR2: MDHEN and SYDVKM. The CDR3 runs 15 residues. Trimming at V came to 7 bases and at J to 8 bases, leaving 14 bases not matched to a gene. CDR3 amino acids: CASKPRDSFNDEQFF. For the CDR3, the DNA is TGTGCCAGCAAACCCCGGGACAGTTTTAACGATGAGCAGTTCTTC.

V gene TRBV11-2 combines with J gene TRBJ2-7; no firm D call. This CDR3 region has 13 residues. Trimming took 2 bases from V and 3 from J, leaving 8 bases between them. Germline loops: CDR1 SGHAT, CDR2 FQNNGV. The CDR3 here is CASSLHSRYEQYF. The CDR3 coding sequence is TGTGCCAGCAGCTTACATTCTCGCTACGAGCAGTACTTC.